This entry is about one T cell receptor (beta chain). Its antigen remains unknown. The data are from a study of beta chain features in type 1 diabetes. At the level of the study: Cell yields, gender and age were similar in healthy donors and patients. Study results and limitations: Insertions at VDJ junctions were less frequent in type 1 diabetes patients. These patients also deleted more nucleotides at the same junctions. Shortening that was moderate but significant affected the TCRB CDR3s of Type 1 diabetes patients in all four CD4+ subsets.

CDR1 and CDR2 (germline): KGHSH, LQKENI. The CDR3 spans 13 residues. Trimming took 3 bases from V and 5 from J, leaving 11 bases between them. The study reverse transcribed the entire isolated RNA, so it sequenced expressed TCRB transcripts. An average approximately 4 million reads came from naive, central memory and regulatory T cell samples. Sequencing used immunoSEQ multiplex PCR; TCRdb keeps in-frame clones, though not all of them. This table holds some 160,000 clones, about 9% found once. Cells sorted by CD45RO/CCR7/CD25/CD127/CD95/CD27 comprised CD4+ naive, central memory, regulatory and stem cell-like memory cells.

Specimen: central memory CD4+ T cells from blood. The sequence was obtained from a woman between 18 and 29 years old with type 1 diabetes. This chain joins TRBV18 and TRBJ2-7; D possibly corresponds to TRBD2 (5 bases). The DNA for the CDR3 is TGTGCCAGCTCACCGGACTTCAGTCACGAGCAGTACTTC. Its translation: CASSPDFSHEQYF.